This passage covers 4 T cell receptor beta chains from one sample sequenced in a study of T cell clonotyping in hematopoietic cell transplantation. The time point was: recipient sample about 28 days before transplant, after cytoreduction. Produced via immunoSEQ multiplex PCR; TCRdb's table is partial and in-frame only. The sample contains about 76,000 clones, 96% of which appear only once. The sequenced sample was peripheral blood mononuclear cells, obtained before stem cell transplant. Receptors were obtained from a woman between 50 and 59 years old with acute myeloid leukemia. Some clones in this sample may be carry-over from other donors' samples.

The chain carries TRBV12-5 and TRBJ1-2; no clear D gene. CDR3 length equals 14 residues. Germline V gene lookup returns CDR1 LGHNT and CDR2 FRNRAP. V lost 7 bases, J lost 0 bases, and 12 bases lay in between. Here the CDR3 DNA reads TGTGCTAGTGCCGTCGGGGAGTCTAACTATGGCTACACCTTC. Translating gives CASAVGESNYGYTF.

This chain joins TRBV28 and TRBJ1-2; tentatively, D is TRBD1 (5 bases). CDR1 is MDHEN and CDR2 is SYDVKM in the germline V gene. Trimming took off 1 base at V and 8 bases at J, with 14 bases between the two ends. The CDR3 covers 14 residues. CDR3 loop: CASSLSSREGGYTF. The DNA for the CDR3 is TGTGCCAGCAGTTTATCTTCGCGGGAGGGGGGCTACACCTTC.

This clone was detected only once. The chain uses TRBV14 and TRBJ2-7; 10 bases agree with TRBD1. The V and J ends lost 5 bases and 4 bases, in that order; junction bases with no gene match: 11. Looked up from germline, CDR1 is SGHDN and CDR2 is FVKESK. This CDR3 has 16 amino acids. The CDR3 nucleotides read TGTGCCAGCAGCAACCCGGGACAGGGGAATTCATACGAGCAGTACTTC. Encoded protein: CASSNPGQGNSYEQYF.

The chain is built from TRBV30 and TRBJ1-4, with D hard to call. Germline V gene lookup returns CDR1 GTSNPN and CDR2 SVGIG (reference sequence). This CDR3 region has 15 residues. The ends were cut back, 0 bases at V and 8 bases at J, with 16 bases in the middle. The CDR3 is CAWSVGGQRGEKLFF. DNA for the CDR3: TGTGCCTGGAGTGTAGGTGGGCAACGGGGAGAAAAACTGTTTTTT.